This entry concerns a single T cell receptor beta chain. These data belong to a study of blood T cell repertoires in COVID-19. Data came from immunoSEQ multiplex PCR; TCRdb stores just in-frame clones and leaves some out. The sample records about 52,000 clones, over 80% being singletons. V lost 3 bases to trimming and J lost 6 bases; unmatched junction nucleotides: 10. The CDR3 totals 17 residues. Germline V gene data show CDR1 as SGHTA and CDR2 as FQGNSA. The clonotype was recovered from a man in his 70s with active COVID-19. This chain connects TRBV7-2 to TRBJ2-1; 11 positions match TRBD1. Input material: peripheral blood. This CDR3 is CASSFHSRTGGVNEQFF. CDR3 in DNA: TGTGCCAGCAGCTTCCATTCCCGGACAGGGGGCGTCAATGAGCAGTTCTTC.